Below are 17 T cell receptor beta chains sequenced from a single sample in a study of T cell responses to AZD1222 COVID-19 vaccine. Method: immunoSEQ multiplex PCR; TCRdb's copy keeps in-frame clones and lacks some. In the table there are roughly 160,000 clones, 80% to 95% of which are singletons. Sample: peripheral blood, taken on day 0 of AZD1222 vaccination. All receptors derive from an adult in good health.

This chain connects TRBV6-2 or TRBV6-3 to TRBJ2-3; D is ambiguous. V gave up 0 bases and J gave up 0 bases, with 7 bases separating them. Germline-derived CDR1 and CDR2 are MNHEY and SVGEGT. The CDR3 spans 15 residues. CDR3 sequence: CASSYSPISTDTQYF. DNA for the CDR3: TGTGCCAGCAGTTACTCCCCGATTAGCACAGATACGCAGTATTTT.

This chain connects TRBV11-2 to TRBJ1-2; 8 positions agree with TRBD1. V shed 5 bases, J shed 6 bases, and the junction held 5 bases outside the gene matches. In germline, CDR1 is SGHAT, CDR2 FQNNGV. CDR3 length: 13 residues. The DNA of the CDR3 is TGTGCCAGCAGCGCGGACAGGGCCCATGGCTACACCTTC. The encoded protein is CASSADRAHGYTF. Looking up the rest from reference TRBV11-2 and TRBJ1-2 gives the full variable domain: EAGVAQSPRYKIIEKRQSVAFWCNPISGHATLYWYQQILGQGPKLLIQFQNNGVVDDSQLPKDRFSAERLKGVDSTLKIQPAKLEDSAVYLCASSADRAHGYTFGSGTRLTVV.

The V gene is TRBV18, the J gene TRBJ1-3; D remains unclear. Germline lookup yields CDR1 KGHSH and CDR2 LQKENI. V was clipped by 4 bases and J by 3 bases, with 7 bases between them. The CDR3 covers 13 residues. This chain's CDR3 is CASSRDVGNTIYF. In DNA, the CDR3 is TGTGCCAGCTCACGGGATGTTGGAAACACCATATATTTT.

V gene TRBV27 combines with J gene TRBJ1-6; no firm D call. V was trimmed by 1 base and J by 7 bases, leaving 8 bases between them. Germline CDR1 is MNHEY and CDR2 is SMNVEV (reference sequence). The CDR3 loop spans 14 amino acids. CDR3 amino acids: CASSLWGNNSPLHF. DNA of the CDR3: TGTGCCAGCAGTTTATGGGGAAACAATTCACCCCTCCACTTT.

This chain links TRBV19 with TRBJ1-1; 9 bases line up with TRBD1. Germline CDR1 LNHDA, CDR2 SQIVND (reference sequence). CDR3 length: 17 amino acids. V lost 9 bases and J lost 3; bases outside the gene matches: 17. CDR3: CASSRDPPGQGHTEAFF. Written as DNA, the CDR3 is TGTGCCAGCAGTCGAGATCCCCCGGGACAGGGACACACTGAAGCTTTCTTT.

This clone was recorded only once. The rearrangement uses TRBV5-4 and TRBJ1-2, with D maybe TRBD1 (6 bases). Germline values: CDR1 SGHNT, CDR2 YYREEE (reference sequence). The CDR3 length is 14 residues. Trimming took 3 bases from V and 4 from J, leaving 13 bases between them. The CDR3 coding sequence is TGTGCCAGCAGCTCGGGGGGGCGCCGCTATGGCTACACCTTC. Protein product: CASSSGGRRYGYTF.

The J gene is TRBJ2-5, the V gene TRBV15; D is ambiguous. Germline-derived CDR1 and CDR2 are LNHNV and YYDKDF (reference sequence). CDR3 length: 13 amino acids. The V end was cut by 1 base, the J end by 5 bases, with 8 bases between. Here the CDR3 DNA reads TGTGCCACCAGCAGAGGGGGTTACGAGACCCAGTACTTC. It encodes CATSRGGYETQYF.

The chain joins TRBV4-3 to TRBJ1-5; 7 nucleotides line up with TRBD1. The length of the CDR3 is 15 residues. V trimming: 0 bases; J trimming: 7 bases; junction bases outside the gene matches: 6. Germline CDR1 and CDR2: LGHNA and YSLEER. CDR3 sequence: CASSQDPGGRQPQHF. CDR3 sequence (DNA): TGCGCCAGCAGCCAAGACCCAGGGGGTAGGCAGCCCCAGCATTTT.

In its sample, this clone was seen once. J is TRBJ1-4 and V is TRBV27, with no clear D. The germline V gene has CDR1 MNHEY and CDR2 SMNVEV (reference sequence). V lost 6 bases, J lost 4 bases, and 18 bases lay in between. CDR3 length: 16 amino acids. The CDR3, as DNA: TGTGCCAGCAGGGGGAGGAACACAAGATTTAATGAAAAACTGTTTTTT. It translates to CASRGRNTRFNEKLFF.

The rearrangement joins TRBV7-3 to TRBJ2-5, with TRBD1 as a possible D gene (6 bases). The V gene lost 0 bases and the J gene lost 2 bases, with 10 bases spanning the gap. There are 15 residues in the CDR3. Germline assignment: CDR1 SGHTA and CDR2 FQGTGA. As DNA, the CDR3 is TGTGCCAGCAGCTTAACGTGGGGACAACAAGAGACCCAGTACTTC. Translating gives CASSLTWGQQETQYF.

The V call is TRBV19, the J call TRBJ2-6, with D perhaps TRBD1 (5 bases). The germline V gene has CDR1 LNHDA and CDR2 SQIVND (reference sequence). The V gene lost 7 bases and the J gene lost 0 bases, with 16 bases spanning the gap. CDR3 length equals 17 residues. The CDR3 reads CASTLDNLNSGANVLTF. As DNA, the CDR3 is TGTGCCAGTACCCTGGACAACCTAAACTCTGGGGCCAACGTCCTGACTTTC.

Here the CDR3 DNA reads TGTGCCAGCAGCTTGGGGCAGGGGGAGCCCCAGCATTTT. Encoded protein: CASSLGQGEPQHF. The rearrangement links TRBV7-2 to TRBJ1-5; 7 bases match TRBD1. The CDR3 extends over 13 amino acids. With 3 bases clipped from V and 8 bases from J, the junction kept 4 bases outside the gene matches. The germline V gene has CDR1 SGHTA and CDR2 FQGNSA.

The CDR3 loop reads CASSPRRSSNEQYF. The CDR3 DNA sequence: TGTGCCAGCAGCCCGAGGAGGTCGTCGAACGAGCAGTACTTC. The V call is TRBV6-5, the J call TRBJ2-7, with D possibly matching TRBD2 (5 bases). This CDR3 region has 14 residues. Germline V gene data show CDR1 as MNHEY and CDR2 as SVGAGI. With 6 bases removed from V and 5 bases from J, the gap between germline ends came to 17 bases.

This clone has just one count. This chain links TRBV18 with TRBJ2-1, with no clear D. The germline V and J ends were trimmed by 3 bases and 15 bases, with 15 bases remaining between them. Germline CDR1 KGHSH, CDR2 LQKENI. This CDR3 spans 12 amino acids. The CDR3 protein is CASSPPDRVWFF. The CDR3 bases are TGTGCCAGCTCACCTCCGGATCGCGTGTGGTTCTTC. The whole variable domain, remainder taken from reference TRBV18 and TRBJ2-1, is NAGVMQNPRHLVRRRGQEARLRCSPMKGHSHVYWYRQLPEEGLKFMVYLQKENIIDESGMPKERFSAEFPKEGPSILRIQQVVRGDSAAYFCASSPPDRVWFFGPGTRLTVL.

The chain employs TRBV18 and TRBJ1-6; 7 bases map to TRBD1. Germline V CDR1 and CDR2: KGHSH, LQKENI. CDR3 length equals 14 residues. V gave up 4 bases and J gave up 9 bases; unmatched junction bases: 6. The CDR3 here is CASSQDRAGSPLHF. The CDR3 coding sequence is TGTGCCAGCTCACAAGACAGGGCTGGTTCACCCCTCCACTTT.

The rearrangement uses TRBV4-2 and TRBJ2-5; 10 nucleotides line up with TRBD2. Germline CDR1 is LGHNA and CDR2 is YNFKEQ. J was trimmed by 2 bases and V by 2 bases; bases with no gene match: 5. CDR3 length equals 16 residues. This CDR3 reads CASSQKRGGQQETQYF. CDR3 coding DNA: TGTGCCAGCAGCCAAAAGCGGGGGGGCCAACAAGAGACCCAGTACTTC.

The rearrangement joins TRBV6-7 to TRBJ2-7; TRBD2 matches 8 bases. TRBV6-7 is an open reading frame whose function is uncertain. The CDR3 runs to 16 residues. V shed 4 bases, J shed 0 bases, and the junction held 8 bases outside the gene matches. In DNA form, the CDR3 reads TGTGCCAGCAGTTCAAATACTAGCGGAGTCTCCTACGAGCAGTACTTC. Encoded protein: CASSSNTSGVSYEQYF.